This T cell receptor beta chain was identified in a study of blood T cell repertoires in COVID-19. The CDR3 totals 16 residues. Germline CDR1 reads SGHDT; CDR2 reads YYEEEE. V lost 4 bases, J lost 4 bases, and 7 bases stayed unmatched. Allocation to cohorts depended on clinical history reported by the participants. Among Cohort 3 donors, those recovered had two negative PCRs, clearance, or symptom resolution. Under the authors' procedure: Reference gene primer amplification yielded estimated nucleated cell counts. Sequenced by immunoSEQ multiplex PCR; TCRdb stores in-frame clones only, minus some. That table gives V, J and clone size, and the DNA gave D and trimming. Of about 330,000 clones listed, over 70% are singletons.

The specimen sequenced was PBMCs or T cells enriched from blood (not recorded which). The receptor comes from a man aged 25-40 years who had recovered from COVID-19. The rearrangement links TRBV5-6 to TRBJ2-1; 11 bases line up with TRBD1. CDR3 sequence: CASSQRTGGLYNEQFF. CDR3 DNA: TGTGCCAGCAGCCAAAGGACAGGGGGCCTGTACAATGAGCAGTTCTTC.